The subject of this entry is one T cell receptor (beta chain). The data stem from a study of blood T cell repertoires in COVID-19. In the original workflow: It was from reference gene primer amplification that nucleated cell counts were estimated. The table came from immunoSEQ multiplex PCR; TCRdb's copy has only in-frame clones and leaves some out. V and J calls plus clone size are reproduced from that table; the DNA served to infer D and trimming. In the table there are tens of thousands of clones, 70% to 90% of which are singletons. This CDR3 comprises 14 residues. Trimming removed 6 bases from V and 3 bases from J; junction bases left unmatched: 5. Germline V gene lookup returns CDR1 MNHEY and CDR2 SVGAGI.

The rearrangement uses TRBV6-5 and TRBJ1-1, with 9 nucleotides matching TRBD1. Sequenced input: peripheral blood. The sequence derives from a man older than 75 in a cohort sampled during active COVID-19. The CDR3 region has the DNA TGTGCCAGCAGCAGGGACAGGGCGGACACTGAAGCTTTCTTT. Translation gives CASSRDRADTEAFF.